Below are 20 T cell receptor beta chains sequenced from a single sample in a study of blood T cell repertoires in COVID-19. The table came from immunoSEQ multiplex PCR; TCRdb's copy has only in-frame clones and leaves some out. The table includes over 85,000 clones, around 87% detected once. Sequencing was done on a sample of peripheral blood. These receptors originate from a human donor in a cohort sampled during active COVID-19.

The rearrangement uses TRBV19 and TRBJ2-2; possibly TRBD2 for D (5 bases). The CDR3 covers 16 residues. The germline gives CDR1 LNHDA, CDR2 SQIVND (reference sequence). Trimming pared 5 bases from V and 0 bases from J, leaving 13 bases between. The CDR3 coding sequence is TGTGCCAGTAGTGCCCGGGGAGCGGCGAACACCGGGGAGCTGTTTTTT. This translates into CASSARGAANTGELFF.

DNA of the CDR3: TGTGCCAGTTGCCACGGGAGCTCCTACAATGAGCAGTTCTTC. Translated, it gives CASCHGSSYNEQFF. The chain uses TRBV6-5 and TRBJ2-1; maybe TRBD2 (6 bases). This CDR3 spans 14 amino acids. V shed 9 bases and J shed 0 bases, with 12 bases lying between them. Germline V gene data show CDR1 as MNHEY and CDR2 as SVGAGI.

The chain couples TRBV27 to TRBJ2-1; TRBD2 aligns across 11 bases. Germline V lookup: CDR1 MNHEY, CDR2 SMNVEV (reference sequence). V gave up 4 bases and J gave up 6 bases; unmatched junction bases: 5. The CDR3 consists of 15 residues. CDR3 in amino acids: CASSYPTSGANEQFF. The CDR3 nucleotides read TGTGCCAGCAGTTACCCGACTAGCGGGGCCAATGAGCAGTTCTTC.

The chain has TRBV7-9 and TRBJ1-1; D gene unclear. The CDR3 covers 12 residues. Trimming shortened V by 3 bases and J by 12 bases, and 14 bases separated the two germline ends. Looked up from germline, CDR1 is SEHNR and CDR2 is FQNEAQ (reference sequence). CDR3 region: CASSLDTSGTFF. DNA for the CDR3: TGTGCCAGCAGCTTGGATACCTCAGGAACTTTCTTT.

The CDR3 sequence: CASSLGQGRCTF. In DNA form, the CDR3 reads TGTGCCAGCAGTCTCGGACAGGGAAGATGCACCTTC. The J gene is TRBJ1-2, the V gene TRBV28, with TRBD1 identical over 8 bases. This CDR3 comprises 12 residues. Germline trimming cut 5 bases from V and 13 bases from J; bases unmatched to any gene: 9. The germline V gene encodes CDR1 MDHEN and CDR2 SYDVKM.

Notes on this clone: At one end the junction does not follow the germline gene, possibly because of a read error. Other nucleotide sequences from this sample produce the same CDR3. The chain links TRBV25-1 to TRBJ2-7; TRBD2 might be the D (5 bases). Looked up from germline, CDR1 is MGHDK and CDR2 is SYGVNS. CDR3 length equals 14 residues. CDR3 coding DNA: TGTGCCAGTAGTGAATTTGACGGGACCTACGAGCAGTACTTC. Residues: CASSEFDGTYEQYF.

V and J are TRBV7-9 and TRBJ2-7; D is possibly TRBD2 (5 bases). Per the germline V gene, CDR1 is SEHNR and CDR2 is FQNEAQ (reference sequence). This CDR3 has 14 amino acids. V shed 3 bases and J shed 6 bases, with 15 bases lying between them. The DNA of the CDR3 is TGTGCCAGCAGCTTGAGCGGAGCCCTCGTCGAGCAGTACTTC. Translated, it gives CASSLSGALVEQYF.

This clone was recorded a few times. The rearrangement links TRBV6-6 to TRBJ2-1; 10 bases are shared with TRBD2. The CDR3 length is 16 residues. In germline, CDR1 is MNHNY, CDR2 SVGAGI (reference sequence). V dropped 5 bases and J dropped 5; count of bases not matched to a gene: 9. CDR3 loop: CASSPPGLASNNEQFF. CDR3 bases: TGTGCCAGCAGTCCACCGGGACTAGCGTCGAACAATGAGCAGTTCTTC.

The chain is built from TRBV4-2 and TRBJ2-3; 8 bases are shared with TRBD2. The junction had 10 bases not matched to a gene; V was cut back by 7 bases and J by 4 bases. The V gene's germline CDR1 is LGHNA and CDR2 YNFKEQ. The CDR3 extends over 15 amino acids. This CDR3 is CASTHGAGVADTQYF. In DNA, the CDR3 is TGTGCCAGCACCCACGGAGCGGGAGTGGCAGATACGCAGTATTTT.

This chain connects TRBV28 to TRBJ2-1, with TRBD2 matching 8 bases. The ends lost 5 bases at V and 8 bases at J; junction bases unmatched: 11. CDR1 MDHEN and CDR2 SYDVKM come from the germline V gene. The CDR3 has 15 amino acids. CDR3 amino acids: CASSGPAGARDEQFF. The CDR3 region has the DNA TGTGCCAGCAGTGGTCCAGCGGGGGCTAGGGATGAGCAGTTCTTC.

For the CDR3, the DNA is TGTGCCAGCAGCCTATTTACGGCGGACACTGAAGCTTTCTTT. This gives the protein CASSLFTADTEAFF. The V gene is TRBV3-1 (or the pseudogene TRBV3-2), the J gene TRBJ1-1; no definite D call. The germline V gene has CDR1 LGHDT and CDR2 YNNKEL (reference sequence). The ends were cut back, 4 bases at V and 3 bases at J, with 12 bases in the middle. CDR3 size: 14 residues.

This CDR3 is CAWSGRGRSEGYTF. CDR3 DNA: TGTGCCTGGAGTGGAAGGGGAAGAAGCGAGGGCTACACCTTC. The V gene is TRBV30, the J gene TRBJ1-2, with D maybe TRBD1 (5 bases). The CDR3 extends over 14 amino acids. Trimming shortened V by 1 base and J by 8 bases, and 17 bases separated the two germline ends. Germline lookup yields CDR1 GTSNPN and CDR2 SVGIG (reference sequence).

The chain couples TRBV7-9 to TRBJ2-5, with 10 bases aligning to TRBD1. The CDR3 is made up of 16 amino acids. The germline CDR1 and CDR2 sequences are SEHNR and FQNEAQ (reference sequence). V shed 1 base and J 5 bases; nucleotides not matched to a gene: 7. As DNA, the CDR3 is TGTGCCAGCAGCTTAGTAACGACAGGGGGCGGTGAGACCCAGTACTTC. This sequence encodes CASSLVTTGGGETQYF.

The genes are TRBV7-9 and TRBJ2-3; 7 bases are shared with TRBD1. With 7 bases clipped from V and 9 bases from J, the junction kept 7 bases outside the gene matches. The CDR3 spans 12 residues. CDR1 is SEHNR and CDR2 is FQNEAQ in the germline V gene (reference sequence). The CDR3 loop reads CASKLDRATQYF. The CDR3 DNA sequence: TGTGCCAGCAAACTCGACAGGGCAACGCAGTATTTT.

J is TRBJ2-5 and V is TRBV7-3; weak D call: TRBD2 (6 bases). Trimming stripped 4 bases from V and 4 bases from J, with 10 bases between. The CDR3 runs to 13 residues. The germline V gene encodes CDR1 SGHTA and CDR2 FQGTGA. The CDR3 spells CASSSGTGETQYF. CDR3 DNA: TGTGCCAGCAGCTCCGGGACTGGAGAGACCCAGTACTTC.

The chain has TRBV15 and TRBJ2-1; D may be TRBD2 (6 bases). CDR3 length: 16 residues. The germline V gene has CDR1 LNHNV and CDR2 YYDKDF (reference sequence). CDR3 in DNA: TGTGCTCCGGGGCCGGGACTCGACCCGAGCGTGGATGAGCAGTTCTTC. Translating gives CAPGPGLDPSVDEQFF.

This chain links TRBV4-1 with TRBJ2-7, with TRBD1 matching over 7 bases. Looked up from germline, CDR1 is MGHRA and CDR2 is YSYEKL. The V and J ends lost 0 bases and 1 base, in that order; junction bases with no gene match: 3. This CDR3 spans 15 amino acids. CDR3 loop: CASSQEGQLSYEQYF. CDR3 DNA sequence: TGCGCCAGCAGCCAAGAGGGACAGTTATCCTACGAGCAGTACTTC.

The CDR3 bases are TGTGCCACCCGGCAGGGGGCGAGAGATACGCAGTATTTT. This encodes CATRQGARDTQYF. The chain employs TRBV19 and TRBJ2-3, with 8 bases aligning to TRBD1. CDR1 and CDR2 from the germline V gene are LNHDA and SQIVND (reference sequence). The ends lost 10 bases at V and 5 bases at J; junction bases unmatched: 8. The CDR3 is 13 residues long.

This chain joins TRBV28 and TRBJ1-1, with D tentatively TRBD1 (6 bases). There are 13 residues in the CDR3. Germline V gene lookup returns CDR1 MDHEN and CDR2 SYDVKM. V was trimmed by 5 bases and J by 1 base, leaving 8 bases between them. The CDR3 DNA is TGTGCCAGCAGTGTACAGGGGAACACTGAAGCTTTCTTT. Translating gives CASSVQGNTEAFF.

J is TRBJ2-3 and V is TRBV28; D may be TRBD1 (6 bases). This CDR3 is 15 amino acids long. The germline V gene encodes CDR1 MDHEN and CDR2 SYDVKM. V dropped 2 bases and J dropped 6 bases, with 15 bases sitting between them. CDR3 sequence: CASSLRGTGMDTQYF. DNA of the CDR3: TGTGCCAGCAGTTTAAGGGGCACAGGGATGGATACGCAGTATTTT.